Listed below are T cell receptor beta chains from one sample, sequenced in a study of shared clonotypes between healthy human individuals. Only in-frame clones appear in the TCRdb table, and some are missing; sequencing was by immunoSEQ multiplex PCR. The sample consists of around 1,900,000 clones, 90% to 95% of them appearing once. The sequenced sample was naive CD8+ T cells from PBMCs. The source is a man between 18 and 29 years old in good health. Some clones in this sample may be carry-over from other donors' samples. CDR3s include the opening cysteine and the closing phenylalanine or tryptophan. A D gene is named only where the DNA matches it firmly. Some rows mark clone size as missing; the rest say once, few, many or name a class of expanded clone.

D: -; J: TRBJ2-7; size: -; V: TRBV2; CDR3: CASSVRDRSFGEQYF; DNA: TGTGCCAGCAGTGTACGCGACAGATCCTTCGGCGAGCAGTACTTC
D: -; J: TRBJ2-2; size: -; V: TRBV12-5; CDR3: CASRSGSGELFF; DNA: TGTGCTAGCCGCTCGGGCTCCGGGGAGCTGTTTTTT
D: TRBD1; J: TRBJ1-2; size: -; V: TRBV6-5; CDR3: CASSFSFRQGADGYTF; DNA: TGTGCCAGCAGTTTCTCCTTTCGCCAGGGGGCGGATGGCTACACCTTC
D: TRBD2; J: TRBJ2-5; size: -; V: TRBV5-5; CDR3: CASSLKPREVQETQYF; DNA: TGTGCCAGCAGCCTAAAGCCGCGGGAGGTCCAAGAGACCCAGTACTTC
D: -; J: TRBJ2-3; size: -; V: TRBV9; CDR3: CASSVGLLDTQYF; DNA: TGTGCCAGCAGCGTAGGCCTTCTAGATACGCAGTATTTT
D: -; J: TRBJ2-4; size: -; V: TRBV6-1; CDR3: CASSEAVGEAKNIQYF; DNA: TGTGCCAGCAGTGAAGCTGTGGGGGAAGCCAAAAACATTCAGTACTTC
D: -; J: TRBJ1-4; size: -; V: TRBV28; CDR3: CASSFRAEKLFF; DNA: TGTGCCAGCAGTTTCCGGGCTGAAAAACTGTTTTTT
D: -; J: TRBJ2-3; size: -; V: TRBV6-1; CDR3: CASSEAVYGIGTQYF; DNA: TGTGCCAGCAGTGAAGCAGTCTACGGGATAGGTACGCAGTATTTT
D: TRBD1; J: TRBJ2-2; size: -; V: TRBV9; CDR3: CASTPGGSVRTGELFF; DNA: TGTGCCAGCACCCCAGGGGGAAGTGTCAGGACCGGGGAGCTGTTTTTT
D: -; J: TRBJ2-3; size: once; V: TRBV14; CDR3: CASSWIGVDTQYF; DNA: TGTGCCAGCAGCTGGATAGGGGTAGATACGCAGTATTTT
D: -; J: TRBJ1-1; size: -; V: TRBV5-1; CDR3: CASSLGPAQNTEAFF; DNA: TGCGCCAGCAGCTTGGGTCCGGCCCAGAACACTGAAGCTTTCTTT
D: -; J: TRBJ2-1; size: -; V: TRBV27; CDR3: CASSPYGDEQFF; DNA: TGTGCCAGCAGTCCATACGGGGATGAGCAGTTCTTC
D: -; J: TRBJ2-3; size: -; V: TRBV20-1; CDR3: CSPPGPDTQYF; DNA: TGCAGTCCTCCAGGCCCCGATACGCAGTATTTT
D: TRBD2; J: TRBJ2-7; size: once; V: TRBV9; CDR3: CASSPGPGGGYEQYF; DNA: TGTGCCAGCAGCCCGGGTCCGGGCGGGGGCTACGAGCAGTACTTC
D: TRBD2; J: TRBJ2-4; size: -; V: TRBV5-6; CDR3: CASSLGLAGGIRDANIQYF; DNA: TGTGCCAGCAGCTTGGGGCTAGCGGGAGGAATACGCGACGCAAACATTCAGTACTTC
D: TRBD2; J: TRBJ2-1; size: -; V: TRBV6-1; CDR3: CATQASGSNYNEQFF; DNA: TGTGCCACCCAGGCTAGCGGGAGTAACTACAATGAGCAGTTCTTC
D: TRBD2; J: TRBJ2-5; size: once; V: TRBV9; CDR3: CASSEARTRETQYF; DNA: TGTGCCAGCAGCGAGGCGAGGACTAGAGAGACCCAGTACTTC
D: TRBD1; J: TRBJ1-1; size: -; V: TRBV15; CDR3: CATSRALGQGNTEAFF; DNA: TGTGCCACCAGCAGAGCCCTCGGACAGGGGAACACTGAAGCTTTCTTT
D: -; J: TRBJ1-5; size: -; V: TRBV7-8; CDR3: CASSFLNQPQHF; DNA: TGTGCCAGCAGCTTTTTGAATCAGCCCCAGCATTTT
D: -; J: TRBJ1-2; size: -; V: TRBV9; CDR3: CASSVALHNYGYTF; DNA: TGTGCCAGCAGCGTAGCACTGCATAACTATGGCTACACCTTC
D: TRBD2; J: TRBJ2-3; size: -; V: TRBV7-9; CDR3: CASMSGTTTDTQYF; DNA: TGTGCCAGCATGTCCGGGACTACCACAGATACGCAGTATTTT
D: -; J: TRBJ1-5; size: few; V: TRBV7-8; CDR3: CASSLTANQPQHF; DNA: TGTGCCAGCAGCTTGACAGCCAATCAGCCCCAGCATTTT
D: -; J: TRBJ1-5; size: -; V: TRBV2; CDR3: CASSDGQGFSQPQHF; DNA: TGTGCCAGCAGTGATGGCCAGGGGTTTAGTCAGCCCCAGCATTTT
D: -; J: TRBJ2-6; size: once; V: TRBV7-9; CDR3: CASSTRGAASGANVLTF; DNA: TGTGCCAGCAGCACCCGGGGGGCGGCCTCTGGGGCCAACGTCCTGACTTTC
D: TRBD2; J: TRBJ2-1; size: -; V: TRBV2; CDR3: CASRSPGGRLGNEQFF; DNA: TGTGCCAGCAGGAGTCCGGGCGGGAGGCTCGGGAATGAGCAGTTCTTC
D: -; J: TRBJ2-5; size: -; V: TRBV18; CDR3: CASSPWGAGQETQYF; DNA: TGTGCCAGCTCACCATGGGGGGCCGGGCAAGAGACCCAGTACTTC
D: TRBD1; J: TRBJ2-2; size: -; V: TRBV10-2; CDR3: CASSGQGDGELFF; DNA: TGCGCCAGCAGCGGACAGGGGGACGGGGAGCTGTTTTTT
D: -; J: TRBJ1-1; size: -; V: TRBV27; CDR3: CASKAVWLTEAFF; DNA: TGTGCCAGCAAAGCGGTCTGGCTCACTGAAGCTTTCTTT
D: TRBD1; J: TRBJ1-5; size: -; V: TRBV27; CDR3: CASLRGRGHNQPQHF; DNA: TGTGCCAGCCTACGGGGGAGGGGGCACAATCAGCCCCAGCATTTT
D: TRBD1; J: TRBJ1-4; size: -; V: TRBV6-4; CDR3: CASSPQGAKGSYEKLFF; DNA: TGTGCCAGCAGTCCACAGGGGGCGAAGGGTAGTTATGAAAAACTGTTTTTT
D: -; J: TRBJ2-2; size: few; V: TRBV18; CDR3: CASSPTANTGELFF; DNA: TGTGCCAGCTCACCCACGGCGAACACCGGGGAGCTGTTTTTT
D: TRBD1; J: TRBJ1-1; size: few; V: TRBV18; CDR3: CASSLDRARDTEAFF; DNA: TGTGCCAGCTCACTAGACAGGGCAAGGGACACTGAAGCTTTCTTT
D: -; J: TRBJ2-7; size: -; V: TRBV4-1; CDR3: CASSLGTAFEQYF; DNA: TGCGCCAGCAGCTTGGGGACCGCCTTCGAGCAGTACTTC
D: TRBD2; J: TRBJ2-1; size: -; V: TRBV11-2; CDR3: CASSLSGRSSYNEQFF; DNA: TGTGCCAGCAGCTTGAGCGGGAGGTCCTCCTACAATGAGCAGTTCTTC
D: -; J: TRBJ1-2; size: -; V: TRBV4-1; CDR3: CASSQGAGVNYGYTF; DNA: TGCGCCAGCAGCCAAGGGGCGGGAGTTAACTATGGCTACACCTTC
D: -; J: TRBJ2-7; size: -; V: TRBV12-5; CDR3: CASGLGTTYEQYF; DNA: TGTGCTAGTGGTCTCGGGACAACCTACGAGCAGTACTTC
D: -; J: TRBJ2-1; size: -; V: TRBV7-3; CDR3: CASSLPEGPRTGNEQFF; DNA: TGTGCCAGCAGCTTACCCGAAGGACCTCGAACGGGGAATGAGCAGTTCTTC
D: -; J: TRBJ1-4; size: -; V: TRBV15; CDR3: CATSRVRDLLATNEKLFF; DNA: TGTGCCACCAGCAGAGTTCGGGACTTACTTGCCACTAATGAAAAACTGTTTTTT
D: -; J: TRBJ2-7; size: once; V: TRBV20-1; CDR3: CSAPDYGQYF; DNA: TGCAGTGCTCCTGATTATGGGCAGTACTTC
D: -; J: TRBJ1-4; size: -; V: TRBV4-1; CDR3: CASSQWAATNEKLFF; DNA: TGCGCCAGCAGCCAGTGGGCAGCAACTAATGAAAAACTGTTTTTT
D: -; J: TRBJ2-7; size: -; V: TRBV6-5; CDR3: CASSTAQGGYEQYF; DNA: TGTGCCAGCAGTACCGCTCAGGGCGGCTACGAGCAGTACTTC
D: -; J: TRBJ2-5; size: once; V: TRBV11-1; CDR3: CASSLRGPNQETQYF; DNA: TGTGCCAGCAGCTTACGAGGGCCAAACCAAGAGACCCAGTACTTC
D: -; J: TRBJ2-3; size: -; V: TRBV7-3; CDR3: CASSLAGSTDTQYF; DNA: TGTGCCAGCAGCTTGGCGGGAAGCACAGATACGCAGTATTTT
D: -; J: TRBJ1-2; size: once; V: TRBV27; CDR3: CASSYTGNAGYTF; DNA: TGTGCCAGCAGTTACACAGGGAACGCAGGCTACACCTTC
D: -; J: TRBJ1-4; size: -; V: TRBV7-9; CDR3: CASSPPGGNEKLFF; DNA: TGTGCCAGCAGCCCCCCGGGGGGGAATGAAAAACTGTTTTTT
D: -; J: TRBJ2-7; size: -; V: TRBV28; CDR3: CASSFARVYEQYF; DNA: TGTGCCAGCAGTTTTGCCAGGGTATACGAGCAGTACTTC
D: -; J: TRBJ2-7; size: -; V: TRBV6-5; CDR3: CASSYSGGERWYEQYF; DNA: TGTGCCAGCAGTTACTCTGGGGGAGAGCGGTGGTACGAGCAGTACTTC
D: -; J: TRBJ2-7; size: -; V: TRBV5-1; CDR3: CASSLTGVPGGPTEQYF; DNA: TGCGCCAGCAGCTTGACAGGGGTTCCGGGAGGGCCGACCGAGCAGTACTTC
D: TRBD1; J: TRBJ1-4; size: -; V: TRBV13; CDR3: CASSPLGQGANEKLFF; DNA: TGTGCCAGCAGCCCCCTAGGACAGGGGGCGAATGAAAAACTGTTTTTT
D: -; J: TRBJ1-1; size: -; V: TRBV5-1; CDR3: CASSWARTAEAFF; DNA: TGCGCCAGCAGCTGGGCGCGGACAGCTGAAGCTTTCTTT
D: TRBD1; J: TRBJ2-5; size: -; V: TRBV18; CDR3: CASSPSRTGGTETQYF; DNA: TGTGCCAGCTCACCTTCTCGGACAGGGGGGACAGAGACCCAGTACTTC